The next 30 T cell receptor beta chains were all read from a single sample in a study of regulatory T cells in long-lasting Graves disease. CDR3-region Arm-PCR and iRepertoire HTBI primers produced the TCR beta libraries. TCRdb reprocessed the multiplex PCR reads with MiXCR, giving one entry per CDR3 protein. The top ten clones hold less than 30% of a sample with more than 300,000 distinct CDR3 sequences, about 19% of them seen once. The time point here: persistent/refractory GD, antithyroid drugs over 5 years with positive TRAb. The TCR library used RNA extracted from PBMCs. This specimen was peripheral blood mononuclear cells (PBMCs), taken when the disease was refractory, from a patient treated with antithyroid drugs. All receptors derive from a female donor with Graves disease.

A few counts support this clonotype. The CDR3 sequence: CASSVRDSPYADTGELFF. The CDR3 bases are TGTGCCAGCAGCGTCCGGGACAGCCCCTACGCGGACACCGGGGAGCTGTTTTTT. The chain uses TRBV9 and TRBJ2-2; TRBD1 aligns across 7 bases. V lost 2 bases, J lost 3 bases, and 13 bases stayed unmatched. The CDR3 covers 18 residues. Germline values: CDR1 SGDLS, CDR2 YYNGEE. Supplemented by reference TRBV9 and TRBJ2-2, the full variable domain reads DSGVTQTPKHLITATGQRVTLRCSPRSGDLSVYWYQQSLDQGLQFLIQYYNGEERAKGNILERFSAQQFPDLHSELNLSSLELGDSALYFCASSVRDSPYADTGELFFGEGSRLTVL.

This clonotype was seen ten or more times. The chain uses TRBV19 and TRBJ1-5; D is uncertain. Between the trimmed V and J ends, which lost 4 bases and 0 bases, there was a span of 10 bases. CDR1 and CDR2 (germline): LNHDA, SQIVND (reference sequence). The CDR3 contains 15 residues. CDR3 loop: CASSRSGYSNQPQHF. CDR3 bases: TGTGCCAGTAGTAGATCGGGTTATAGCAATCAGCCCCAGCATTTT. Full variable domain (rest looked up from reference TRBV19 and TRBJ1-5): DGGITQSPKYLFRKEGQNVTLSCEQNLNHDAMYWYRQDPGQGLRLIYYSQIVNDFQKGDIAEGYSVSREKKESFPLTVTSAQKNPTAFYLCASSRSGYSNQPQHFGDGTRLSIL.

This clonotype came up many times. This chain links TRBV5-1 with TRBJ1-2; D remains ambiguous. The V end was cut by 3 bases, the J end by 8 bases, with 11 bases between. The CDR3 length is 12 residues. Germline CDR1 SGHRS, CDR2 YFSETQ. The CDR3 DNA reads as TGCGCCAGCAGCTCGTCGGGCGGGGGCTACACCTTC. It codes for CASSSSGGGYTF.

The chain joins TRBV5-1 to TRBJ2-6, with 7 bases aligning to TRBD1. J was trimmed by 2 bases and V by 4 bases; bases with no gene match: 9. CDR1 is SGHRS, CDR2 YFSETQ, per germline. The CDR3 has 17 amino acids. The CDR3 DNA follows: TGCGCCAGCAGCCTACGACAGGGACCACCTGGGGCCAACGTCCTGACTTTC. Its protein product is CASSLRQGPPGANVLTF.

This clonotype was seen many times. The rearrangement joins TRBV2 to TRBJ1-4; 9 bases are shared with TRBD1. The CDR3 consists of 14 residues. Germline CDR1 and CDR2: SNHLY and FYNNEI. Trimming removed 8 bases from V and 0 bases from J; junction bases left unmatched: 1. CDR3 nucleotides: TGTGCCAGCGGGACAGGGTCAACTAATGAAAAACTGTTTTTT. Encoded protein: CASGTGSTNEKLFF. Based on the CDR3 plus reference TRBV2 and TRBJ1-4, the full variable domain is EPEVTQTPSHQVTQMGQEVILRCVPISNHLYFYWYRQILGQKVEFLVSFYNNEISEKSEIFDDQFSVERPDGSNFTLKIRSTKLEDSAMYFCASGTGSTNEKLFFGSGTQLSVL.

The chain is built from TRBV10-3 and TRBJ1-1; TRBD1 might be the D (5 bases). Trimming shortened V by 6 bases and J by 6 bases, and 11 bases separated the two germline ends. This CDR3 spans 12 amino acids. Germline CDR1 reads ENHRY; CDR2 reads SYGVKD. The CDR3 bases are TGTGCCATCAGAGGGACTGAGGCTGAAGCTTTCTTT. Translating gives CAIRGTEAEAFF.

V is TRBV12-5 and J is TRBJ1-1; no clear D gene. Germline CDR1 and CDR2: LGHNT and FRNRAP. CDR3 length: 14 residues. The germline V and J ends were trimmed by 1 base and 1 base, with 7 bases remaining between them. The CDR3 DNA follows: TGTGCTAGTGGTTTGGGGACGGCGAACACTGAAGCTTTCTTT. Its translation: CASGLGTANTEAFF.

This clonotype was recorded at least ten times. The J gene is TRBJ2-5, the V gene TRBV6-1; perhaps TRBD2 as D (6 bases). Germline V gene data show CDR1 as MNHNS and CDR2 as SASEGT. The CDR3 is 13 amino acids. Between the trimmed V and J ends, which lost 11 bases and 5 bases, there was a span of 18 bases. The CDR3 is CAGHKRAGETQYF. CDR3 in DNA: TGTGCCGGCCACAAAAGGGCGGGGGAGACCCAGTACTTC.

This clonotype was recorded at least ten times. The CDR3 nucleotides are TGTGCCAGCAGGCAGGACCCCACCGGGGAGCTGTTTTTT. This sequence encodes CASRQDPTGELFF. The V and J genes are TRBV6-1 and TRBJ2-2, with D unresolved. The V gene's germline CDR1 is MNHNS and CDR2 SASEGT. The germline V and J ends were trimmed by 6 bases and 4 bases, with 9 bases remaining between them. The CDR3 loop spans 13 amino acids.

Ten or more counts support this clonotype. The chain carries TRBV12-3 or TRBV12-4 and TRBJ1-2; D ambiguous. The CDR3 contains 13 residues. Trimming took off 6 bases at V and 2 bases at J, with 10 bases between the two ends. The CDR3 DNA follows: TGTGCCAGCAGCCCCTCGCGCAACTATGGCTACACCTTC. Its translation is CASSPSRNYGYTF.

V gene TRBV6-2 or TRBV6-3 combines with J gene TRBJ2-5; 8 bases map to TRBD2. The V segment lost 5 bases and the J segment 5 bases; nucleotides outside the gene matches: 7. From germline, CDR1 is MNHEY and CDR2 SVGEGT. The CDR3 consists of 14 residues. In DNA form, the CDR3 reads TGTGCCAGCAGTGATCGGGGGGGGGGGGAGACCCAGTACTTC. As protein: CASSDRGGGETQYF.

V gene TRBV20-1 combines with J gene TRBJ2-5, with 7 nucleotides matching TRBD1. This CDR3 spans 15 amino acids. With V trimmed by 3 bases and J by 1 base, 8 bases remained unmatched. CDR1 and CDR2 (germline): DFQATT, SNEGSKA (reference sequence). The CDR3 is CSASEPTGSQETQYF. CDR3 DNA sequence: TGCAGTGCTAGTGAACCGACAGGGTCCCAAGAGACCCAGTACTTC.

This clonotype has ten or more counts. The rearrangement links TRBV12-3 or TRBV12-4 to TRBJ1-5; 7 bases agree with TRBD1. This CDR3 has 15 amino acids. Losses at the gene ends were 1 base for V and 6 bases for J; bases not matched to a gene: 6. The CDR3 reads CASSLDGQVSQPQHF. CDR3 nucleotides: TGTGCCAGCAGTTTAGACGGACAGGTATCTCAGCCCCAGCATTTT.

The DNA for the CDR3 is TGTGCCAGCAGTCGTTCTGGACAGGGGGCGCTTTCCAATTATCAGCCCCAGCATTTT. This sequence encodes CASSRSGQGALSNYQPQHF. V is TRBV27 and J is TRBJ1-5; 11 positions agree with TRBD1. Germline values: CDR1 MNHEY, CDR2 SMNVEV (reference sequence). This CDR3 comprises 19 residues. With 5 bases clipped from V and 5 bases from J, the junction kept 17 bases outside the gene matches.

This clonotype was seen a handful of times. The gene calls are TRBV7-9 and TRBJ2-6; no clear D gene. Germline V gives CDR1 SEHNR, CDR2 FQNEAQ (reference sequence). Trimming removed 3 bases at V and 3 bases at J, with 6 bases between. This CDR3 has 14 amino acids. CDR3 residues: CASSFMIGANVLTF. For the CDR3, the DNA is TGTGCCAGCAGCTTTATGATTGGGGCCAACGTCCTGACTTTC.

This clonotype was recorded many times. The chain carries TRBV28 and TRBJ2-4; D ambiguous. V was cut by 1 base and J by 4 bases, with 8 bases left in between. The CDR3 sequence is 14 residues long. The germline gives CDR1 MDHEN, CDR2 SYDVKM. The CDR3 DNA is TGTGCCAGCAGTTTATTGGATTATAAAAACATTCAGTACTTC. Amino acids: CASSLLDYKNIQYF.

This clonotype was counted once. A much larger clone differs by one base, so this may be a read error. The rearrangement links TRBV27 to TRBJ2-6; a weak D match, TRBD1 (5 bases). The CDR3 has 13 residues. Germline V gene lookup returns CDR1 MNHEY and CDR2 SMNVEV (reference sequence). The CDR3, as DNA: TGTGCCAGCAGTTACTCTGGGGCCGACGTCCTGACTTTC. Encoded protein: CASSYSGADVLTF.

This clonotype has more than one count but fewer than ten. V gene TRBV6-9 combines with J gene TRBJ2-7; D gene ambiguous. V was cut by 3 bases and J by 3 bases, with 15 bases left in between. The germline CDR1 and CDR2 sequences are MNHGY and SVAAGI. CDR3 length equals 15 residues. The CDR3 bases are TGTGCCAGCAGTTACAGCCCTAAGGCCCTCTACGAGCAGTACTTC. Residues: CASSYSPKALYEQYF.

This chain connects TRBV4-2 to TRBJ2-7; D may be TRBD2 (6 bases). The germline V gene encodes CDR1 LGHNA and CDR2 YNFKEQ. The CDR3 runs to 14 residues. V was pared by 4 bases and J by 4 bases, with 14 bases between. The CDR3 region has the DNA TGTGCCAGCAGCCGCGGGACGGCAGATTACGAGCAGTACTTC. Its protein product is CASSRGTADYEQYF.

This clonotype was counted ten times or more. The chain combines TRBV28 with TRBJ2-7, with 10 nucleotides matching TRBD2. CDR1 is MDHEN and CDR2 is SYDVKM in the germline V gene. The V and J ends lost 3 bases and 0 bases, in that order; junction bases with no gene match: 11. This CDR3 comprises 18 residues. The CDR3 is CASSFPLAGAISSYEQYF. The CDR3 DNA is TGTGCCAGCAGTTTCCCCCTAGCGGGAGCGATCAGCTCCTACGAGCAGTACTTC.

This clonotype was recorded many times. The chain couples TRBV7-2 to TRBJ2-7; maybe TRBD1 (6 bases). V shed 1 base and J shed 3 bases, with 13 bases lying between them. Germline V lookup: CDR1 SGHTA, CDR2 FQGNSA. This CDR3 has 15 amino acids. The CDR3 loop reads CASSLVGQSYYEQYF. CDR3 in DNA: TGTGCCAGCAGCTTAGTAGGACAGTCCTACTACGAGCAGTACTTC.

The rearrangement links TRBV7-9 to TRBJ2-2; 9 nucleotides match TRBD1. The CDR3 consists of 15 residues. V lost 5 bases and J lost 4; bases outside the gene matches: 5. Germline CDR1 and CDR2: SEHNR and FQNEAQ (reference sequence). CDR3 in DNA: TGTGCCAGCAGCCCGGGGGACAGGGCCACCGGGGAGCTGTTTTTT. Translating it yields CASSPGDRATGELFF.

This clonotype was recorded many times. This chain uses TRBV6-5 with TRBJ2-7; 11 bases agree with TRBD2. Germline-derived CDR1 and CDR2 are MNHEY and SVGAGI. The CDR3 consists of 17 residues. V shed 0 bases and J 0 bases; nucleotides not matched to a gene: 4. The CDR3 DNA reads TGTGCCAGCAGTTACTCCACCGGGACTAGCGGCTCCTACGAGCAGTACTTC. Its protein is CASSYSTGTSGSYEQYF.

The chain recombines TRBV2 with TRBJ2-1; TRBD1 aligns across 7 bases. Losses at the gene ends were 1 base for V and 8 bases for J; bases not matched to a gene: 5. CDR3 length: 14 amino acids. Germline loops: CDR1 SNHLY, CDR2 FYNNEI. CDR3 sequence: CASSEGQGRDEQFF. CDR3 DNA: TGTGCCAGCAGTGAAGGACAGGGTAGGGATGAGCAGTTCTTC.

This clonotype was counted a few times. The chain combines TRBV14 with TRBJ1-2; D remains unclear. V lost 1 base, J lost 8 bases, and 8 bases lay in between. This CDR3 contains 12 residues. CDR1 and CDR2 from the germline V gene are SGHDN and FVKESK. CDR3 region: CASSQVGEGYTF. CDR3 bases: TGTGCCAGCAGCCAAGTGGGTGAAGGCTACACCTTC.

This clonotype appeared a few times. This chain links TRBV5-6 with TRBJ1-1; D gene uncertain. Looked up from germline, CDR1 is SGHDT and CDR2 is YYEEEE. There are 14 residues in the CDR3. V lost 4 bases, J lost 0 bases, and 10 bases lay in between. This CDR3 reads CASSLEEVNTEAFF. The CDR3 nucleotides are TGTGCCAGCAGCCTGGAGGAGGTGAACACTGAAGCTTTCTTT.

The rearrangement links TRBV10-3 to TRBJ2-7; D might be TRBD1 (6 bases). The V end was cut by 4 bases, the J end by 6 bases, with 10 bases between. The germline CDR1 and CDR2 sequences are ENHRY and SYGVKD. This CDR3 is 12 amino acids long. DNA for the CDR3: TGTGCCATCAGTGGGATAGGGGGCGAGCAGTACTTC. Its translation is CAISGIGGEQYF.

This clonotype has only a few counts. This CDR3 reads CASSLAGLGNSPLHF. In DNA form, the CDR3 reads TGTGCCAGCAGCTTGGCTGGACTGGGTAATTCACCCCTCCACTTT. This chain links TRBV5-4 with TRBJ1-6; no reliable D call. Trimming took 0 bases from V and 6 from J, leaving 10 bases between them. Germline V gene sequence: CDR1 SGHNT, CDR2 YYREEE (reference sequence). CDR3 size: 15 residues.

In its sample, this clonotype was seen many times. The J gene is TRBJ2-5, the V gene TRBV6-1; D may be TRBD1 (5 bases). The CDR3 runs to 14 residues. V was shortened by 6 bases and J by 1 base, with 12 bases between the two germline ends. CDR1 is MNHNS, CDR2 SASEGT, per germline. The CDR3 loop is CASRPFRAQETQYF. CDR3 in DNA: TGTGCCAGCAGGCCATTCAGGGCCCAAGAGACCCAGTACTTC.

Of note for this clonotype: Since a much larger clone is just one base distant, this may be a read error. The chain links TRBV6-1 to TRBJ2-4; tentative D call: TRBD1 (6 bases). CDR3 size: 12 residues. In germline, CDR1 is MNHNS, CDR2 SASEGT. V gave up 7 bases and J gave up 8 bases, with 12 bases separating them. The CDR3 coding sequence is TGTGCCAGCACCCAGCCAGGGGACATTCAGTACTTC. Its translation is CASTQPGDIQYF.